This entry lists 3 T cell receptor beta chains sequenced from one sample in a study of cytomegalovirus exposure and HLA in healthy donors. PCR primers comprised 60 Vbeta and 13 Jbeta primers. Assay used: immunoSEQ multiplex PCR; TCRdb lists only in-frame clones, some missing. The sample has around 72,000 clones; over 50% are singletons. The sample consisted of PBMCs. All receptors come from a man aged 35-49 years in good health and CMV-seropositive.

This clone was seen only a few times. CDR3 amino acids: CASTPGQKSSYNEQFF. DNA for the CDR3: TGTGCCAGCACCCCGGGACAGAAATCCTCCTACAATGAGCAGTTCTTC. The V call is TRBV5-4, the J call TRBJ2-1, with 7 bases aligning to TRBD1. V shed 6 bases and J 0 bases; nucleotides not matched to a gene: 9. There are 16 residues in the CDR3. Germline loops: CDR1 SGHNT, CDR2 YYREEE (reference sequence).

The V call is TRBV27, the J call TRBJ1-4, with D uncertain. CDR1 and CDR2 (germline): MNHEY, SMNVEV (reference sequence). Trimming took 9 bases from V and 8 from J, leaving 16 bases between them. The CDR3 is made up of 13 amino acids. CDR3 sequence: CASSTQTGEKLFF. The CDR3 DNA is TGTGCCAGTTCCACTCAAACGGGGGAAAAACTGTTTTTT.

V and J are TRBV19 and TRBJ1-1; 7 nucleotides agree with TRBD1. Germline values: CDR1 LNHDA, CDR2 SQIVND (reference sequence). The CDR3 is 16 residues long. V trimming: 3 bases; J trimming: 4 bases; junction bases outside the gene matches: 11. The DNA of the CDR3 is TGTGCCAGTAGTATGGGCCCAACAGGGGAGGTCACTGAAGCTTTCTTT. Its protein product is CASSMGPTGEVTEAFF.